This is a list of T cell receptor beta chains from one sample in a study of shared clonotypes between healthy human individuals. Method: immunoSEQ multiplex PCR; TCRdb's copy keeps in-frame clones and lacks some. The sample consists of fewer than 850,000 clones, 95% to 97% of them appearing once. Sequenced: naive CD8+ T cells sorted from blood. These receptors were taken from a man aged 30-40 years in good health. CDR3s include the opening cysteine and the closing phenylalanine or tryptophan. D genes are given only for firm matches. Size tells how often a clone was seen (once, few, many) or the class of an expanded clone, and some rows leave it out.

clone size	D gene	V gene	CDR3 length	J gene	CDR3 protein	CDR3 DNA
-	TRBD1	TRBV27	15	TRBJ2-7	CASSLGTGVSYEQYF	TGTGCCAGCAGTTTAGGGACAGGGGTAAGCTACGAGCAGTACTTC
-	-	TRBV7-9	15	TRBJ2-1	CASTLLASSYNEQFF	TGTGCCAGCACCCTCCTAGCAAGCTCCTACAATGAGCAGTTCTTC
-	TRBD1	TRBV5-5	15	TRBJ1-4	CASSLGDRVLEKLFF	TGTGCCAGCAGCTTGGGGGACAGGGTTCTTGAAAAACTGTTTTTT
-	-	TRBV27	13	TRBJ2-1	CASSLGLNNEQFF	TGTGCCAGCAGCTTGGGGCTTAACAATGAGCAGTTCTTC
few	-	TRBV27	12	TRBJ1-5	CASSFSNQPQHF	TGTGCCAGCAGTTTCTCCAATCAGCCCCAGCATTTT
-	TRBD1	TRBV5-4	14	TRBJ2-7	CASSLAGQGYEQYF	TGTGCCAGCAGCTTGGCGGGACAGGGCTACGAGCAGTACTTC
-	-	TRBV11-2	15	TRBJ2-3	CASIFPFLETDTQYF	TGTGCCAGCATCTTCCCCTTCTTGGAAACAGATACGCAGTATTTT
-	-	TRBV28	12	TRBJ1-5	CASRPSNQPQHF	TGTGCCAGCAGACCTAGCAATCAGCCCCAGCATTTT
-	-	TRBV7-8	15	TRBJ1-5	CASSARQEPNQPQHF	TGTGCCAGCAGCGCCAGACAGGAGCCGAATCAGCCCCAGCATTTT
-	-	TRBV7-9	13	TRBJ2-7	CASSARVSYEQYF	TGTGCCAGCAGCGCTCGGGTGTCCTACGAGCAGTACTTC
-	TRBD2	TRBV5-1	15	TRBJ2-7	CASRWVASGPYEQYF	TGCGCCAGCAGATGGGTGGCTAGCGGGCCCTACGAGCAGTACTTC
-	TRBD1	TRBV7-9	15	TRBJ1-1	CASSQGQGHNTEAFF	TGTGCCAGCAGCCAAGGACAGGGACACAACACTGAAGCTTTCTTT
-	TRBD2	TRBV4-1	15	TRBJ2-7	CASSQVTSGTYEQYF	TGCGCCAGCAGCCAAGTAACTAGCGGGACCTACGAGCAGTACTTC
-	TRBD2	TRBV15	17	TRBJ2-5	CATSRDRAGGPRETQYF	TGTGCCACCAGCAGAGATCGAGCGGGAGGTCCTCGGGAGACCCAGTACTTC
-	-	TRBV11-3	14	TRBJ2-7	CASSFQGDGSKQYF	TGTGCCAGCAGCTTCCAAGGAGACGGAAGCAAGCAGTACTTC
once	-	TRBV6-5	14	TRBJ2-3	CASRRLANTDTQYF	TGTGCCAGCAGACGACTGGCGAACACAGATACGCAGTATTTT
-	TRBD2	TRBV7-9	16	TRBJ2-5	CASTFPATSPQETQYF	TGTGCCAGCACTTTTCCGGCGACTAGCCCCCAAGAGACCCAGTACTTC
-	-	TRBV27	15	TRBJ2-7	CASSLWGGAKGEQYF	TGTGCCAGCTCTCTATGGGGGGGCGCCAAGGGCGAGCAGTACTTC
-	-	TRBV27	14	TRBJ2-3	CASSLLGYADTQYF	TGTGCCAGCAGTTTGTTGGGGTATGCCGATACGCAGTATTTT
-	-	TRBV5-4	13	TRBJ2-7	CASSLDRAYEQYF	TGTGCCAGCAGCTTGGACAGGGCCTACGAGCAGTACTTC
once	-	TRBV5-4	13	TRBJ2-3	CASSVWSTDTQYF	TGTGCCAGCAGCGTATGGAGCACAGATACGCAGTATTTT
-	TRBD1	TRBV5-5	15	TRBJ2-7	CASLAGQGAPREQYF	TGTGCCAGCCTGGCGGGCCAGGGGGCCCCTCGCGAGCAGTACTTC
-	-	TRBV9	14	TRBJ2-7	CASSVWGSSDEQYF	TGTGCCAGCAGCGTTTGGGGGAGCAGCGACGAGCAGTACTTC
-	-	TRBV20-1	11	TRBJ1-2	CSVPQISGYTF	TGCAGTGTCCCACAGATTTCGGGCTACACCTTC
-	-	TRBV7-6	17	TRBJ1-4	CASIGPGQTGTNEKLFF	TGTGCCAGCATTGGACCCGGCCAGACCGGCACTAATGAAAAACTGTTTTTT
-	-	TRBV11-3	14	TRBJ2-2	CASSLYLGTGELFF	TGTGCCAGCAGCTTATACCTCGGCACCGGGGAGCTGTTTTTT